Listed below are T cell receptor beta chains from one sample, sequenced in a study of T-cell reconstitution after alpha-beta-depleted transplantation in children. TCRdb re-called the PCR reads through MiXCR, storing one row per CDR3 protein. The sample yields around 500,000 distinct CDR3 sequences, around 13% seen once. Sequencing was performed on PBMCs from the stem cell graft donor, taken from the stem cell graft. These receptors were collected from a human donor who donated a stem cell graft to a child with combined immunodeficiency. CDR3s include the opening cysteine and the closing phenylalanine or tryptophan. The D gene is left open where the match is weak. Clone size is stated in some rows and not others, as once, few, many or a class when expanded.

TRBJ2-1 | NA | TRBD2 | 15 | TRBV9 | TGTGCCGGCAGCGTAGTAGCGGGGGGGCGAAATGAGCAGTTCTTC | CAGSVVAGGRNEQFF
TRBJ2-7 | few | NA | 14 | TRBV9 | TGTGCCAGCAGCGTAGGGGGCAGGACCTACGAGCAGTACTTC | CASSVGGRTYEQYF
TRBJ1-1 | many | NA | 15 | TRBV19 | TGTGCCAGTAAAAATCGGGGGCAGGGCACGGCTGAAGCTTTCTTT | CASKNRGQGTAEAFF
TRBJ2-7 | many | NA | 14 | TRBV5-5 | TGTGCCAGCAACCCGGGGACTTCGCTGGTGGAGCAGTACTTC | CASNPGTSLVEQYF
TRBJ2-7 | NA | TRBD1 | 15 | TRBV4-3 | TGCGCCAGCAGCCAATCGGACAGGGAGGCCTACGAGCAGTACTTC | CASSQSDREAYEQYF
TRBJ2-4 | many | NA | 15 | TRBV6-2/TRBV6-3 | TGTGCCAGCAGTCCCCTAAGGGGCCGCAGAGACATTCAGTACTTC | CASSPLRGRRDIQYF
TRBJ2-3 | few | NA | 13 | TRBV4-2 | TGTGCCAGCAGCCAAGATTTGGGCTTATCGCAGTATTTT | CASSQDLGLSQYF
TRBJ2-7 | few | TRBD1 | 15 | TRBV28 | TGTGCCAGCAGTTCCCCTCAGGGGGCGAACTACGAGCAGTACTTC | CASSSPQGANYEQYF
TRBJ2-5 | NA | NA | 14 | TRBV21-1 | TGTGCCAGCGTTCCCAGGGACCGCCAAGAGACCCAGTACTTC | CASVPRDRQETQYF
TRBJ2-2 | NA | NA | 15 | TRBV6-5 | TGTGCCAGCAGTTACGGCAGGGGGGGCACCGGGGAGCTGTTTTTT | CASSYGRGGTGELFF
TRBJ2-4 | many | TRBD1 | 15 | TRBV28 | TGTGCCAGCAGTTCGACAGGGATAGCCAAAAACATTCAGTACTTC | CASSSTGIAKNIQYF
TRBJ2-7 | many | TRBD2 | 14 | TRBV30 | TGTGCCTGGAGTTTGACTAGCGGACCCTACGAGCAGTACTTC | CAWSLTSGPYEQYF
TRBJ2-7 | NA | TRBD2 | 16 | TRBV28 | TGTGCCAGCAGTTATGGGACTAGCGGGGGGGCCTACGAGCAGTACTTC | CASSYGTSGGAYEQYF
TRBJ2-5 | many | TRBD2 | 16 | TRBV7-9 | TGTGCCAGCAGCTTAGGTCCCACTAGCGGGAGTGAGACCCAGTACTTC | CASSLGPTSGSETQYF
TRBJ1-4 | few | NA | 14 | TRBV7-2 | TGTGCCAGCAGCTTAGCGGGGGGGAATGAAAAACTGTTTTTT | CASSLAGGNEKLFF
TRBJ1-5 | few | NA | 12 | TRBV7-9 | TGTGCCAGCAGCGAGTTCAATCAGCCCCAGCATTTT | CASSEFNQPQHF
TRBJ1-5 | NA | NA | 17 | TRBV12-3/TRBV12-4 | TGTGCCAGCAGTTTAGACAGGACGGGCTATAGCAATCAGCCCCAGCATTTT | CASSLDRTGYSNQPQHF
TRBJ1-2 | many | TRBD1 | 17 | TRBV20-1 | TGCAGTGCTAGAGATCTTGGGGACAGGGTGGCTGCCGCCGGCTACACCTTC | CSARDLGDRVAAAGYTF
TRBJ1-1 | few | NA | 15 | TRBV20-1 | TGCAGTGCTAGAGATCCTAGGGAGTTGAGCACTGAAGCTTTCTTT | CSARDPRELSTEAFF
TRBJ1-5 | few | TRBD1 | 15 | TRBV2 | TGTGCCAGCAGTCGAGGAGGGGGCGGCAATCAGCCCCAGCATTTT | CASSRGGGGNQPQHF
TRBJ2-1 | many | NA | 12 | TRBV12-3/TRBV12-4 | TGTGCCAGCAGTCCAGGGGGGTATGAGCAGTTCTTC | CASSPGGYEQFF
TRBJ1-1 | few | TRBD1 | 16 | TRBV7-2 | TGTGCCAGCAGCTTAGTAAGCTACAGGGGCCACACTGAAGCTTTCTTT | CASSLVSYRGHTEAFF
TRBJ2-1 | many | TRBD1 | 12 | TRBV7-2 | TGTGCCAGCAGCTCGGACAGGAACGAGCAGTTCTTC | CASSSDRNEQFF